The 14 T cell receptor beta chains below were found in one sample sequenced in a study of early T cells in non-severe SARS-CoV-2 infection. MiXCR, run by TCRdb on the 5' RACE reads, gives a single entry per CDR3 protein. This sample has 55,000 to 65,000 distinct CDR3 sequences, with roughly 10% found just once. Sequencing was carried out using whole blood. All receptors come from an adult who was a healthcare worker with PCR-confirmed SARS-CoV-2 infection or an uninfected control (not recorded which).

The sample holds a few counts of this clonotype. The genes are TRBV7-3 and TRBJ2-3; D unresolved. The germline V and J ends were trimmed by 4 bases and 6 bases, with 11 bases remaining between them. The CDR3 contains 13 residues. Germline V gene sequence: CDR1 SGHTA, CDR2 FQGTGA. The CDR3 bases are TGTGCCAGCAGCTCTCTCGATGGGGATACGCAGTATTTT. Encoded protein: CASSSLDGDTQYF.

This clonotype was picked up a small number of times. The chain uses TRBV5-4 and TRBJ2-7, with D perhaps matching TRBD2 (7 bases). Germline CDR1 and CDR2: SGHNT and YYREEE (reference sequence). The CDR3 is 15 residues long. V was trimmed by 2 bases and J by 2 bases, leaving 14 bases between them. The CDR3 here is CASSLRGGEAYEQYF. The DNA for the CDR3 is TGTGCCAGCAGCTTAAGGGGGGGTGAAGCCTACGAGCAGTACTTC.

The V gene is TRBV6-6, the J gene TRBJ2-7, with TRBD2 identical over 10 bases. V was clipped by 5 bases and J by 2 bases; unmatched bases: 12. From germline, CDR1 is MNHNY and CDR2 SVGAGI (reference sequence). The CDR3 has 17 amino acids. The CDR3 is CASSPRPTSGKTYEQYF. In DNA form, the CDR3 reads TGTGCCAGCAGTCCCCGACCCACTAGCGGGAAAACCTACGAGCAGTACTTC.

This clonotype turned up a few times. The J gene is TRBJ2-1, the V gene TRBV7-2; D remains ambiguous. CDR1 and CDR2 from the germline V gene are SGHTA and FQGNSA. The V and J ends lost 0 bases and 5 bases respectively, with 8 bases between them. There are 14 residues in the CDR3. CDR3 DNA sequence: TGTGCCAGCAGCTTAGCCGGTCAGAACAATGAGCAGTTCTTC. Translating it yields CASSLAGQNNEQFF.

The V and J genes are TRBV5-8 and TRBJ1-1, with 8 bases matching TRBD1. V dropped 0 bases and J dropped 3; count of bases not matched to a gene: 7. CDR1 and CDR2 from the germline V gene are SGHTS and YDEGEE. CDR3 length equals 16 residues. The CDR3 reads CASSLGAGGRDTEAFF. The CDR3 DNA follows: TGTGCCAGCAGCTTGGGGGCAGGGGGCCGGGACACTGAAGCTTTCTTT.

A note on this clonotype: An end of the junction does not agree with germline; a read error may underlie this. V and J are TRBV6-5 and TRBJ2-7; D unclear. Germline values: CDR1 MNHEY, CDR2 SVGAGI. The CDR3 runs 13 residues. CDR3 residues: CASGYGPQYEQYF. Written as DNA, the CDR3 is TGTGCCAGCGGTTACGGACCTCAGTACGAGCAGTACTTC.

This clonotype was picked up many times. The chain is built from TRBV29-1 and TRBJ2-1; D remains unclear. Germline lookup yields CDR1 SQVTM and CDR2 ANQGSEA. The CDR3 extends over 14 amino acids. V shed 8 bases and J shed 3 bases, with 17 bases lying between them. CDR3 in DNA: TGCAGCACCCAAGGCCTCACCCGCTACAATGAGCAGTTCTTC. Its translation is CSTQGLTRYNEQFF.

This clonotype was counted ten times or more. This chain joins TRBV12-3 or TRBV12-4 and TRBJ1-1; the D gene is possibly TRBD1 (5 bases). Trimming left V 10 bases short and J 4 bases short, with 16 bases between. The CDR3 contains 13 residues. In DNA form, the CDR3 reads TGTGCCACCCTCCTCTGGGGGGGCACTGAAGCTTTCTTT. Translated, it gives CATLLWGGTEAFF.

The sample holds many counts of this clonotype. The V gene is TRBV5-4, the J gene TRBJ2-1; 12 nucleotides line up with TRBD2. V trimming: 3 bases; J trimming: 7 bases; junction bases outside the gene matches: 8. Germline CDR1 SGHNT, CDR2 YYREEE (reference sequence). The CDR3 length is 16 residues. This CDR3 is CASSSASGRGQNEQFF. CDR3 nucleotides: TGTGCCAGCAGCTCCGCTAGCGGGAGGGGTCAGAATGAGCAGTTCTTC.

This clonotype was seen ten or more times. The gene calls are TRBV5-1 and TRBJ1-6; no definite D call. This CDR3 is 13 amino acids long. Germline CDR1 SGHRS, CDR2 YFSETQ. V was clipped by 0 bases and J by 14 bases, with 12 bases between them. CDR3 protein: CASSLEQDGTLHF. In DNA, the CDR3 is TGCGCCAGCAGCTTGGAACAAGATGGGACCCTCCACTTT. Full variable domain (missing parts from reference TRBV5-1 and TRBJ1-6): KAGVTQTPRYLIKTRGQQVTLSCSPISGHRSVSWYQQTPGQGLQFLFEYFSETQRNKGNFPGRFSGRQFSNSRSEMNVSTLELGDSALYLCASSLEQDGTLHFGNGTRLTVT.

This clonotype was found a few times. V is TRBV20-1 and J is TRBJ2-2; 7 bases match TRBD1. V was pared by 5 bases and J by 1 base, with 4 bases of the junction left unmatched. Germline-derived CDR1 and CDR2 are DFQATT and SNEGSKA (reference sequence). The CDR3 consists of 14 residues. The DNA of the CDR3 is TGCAGTGCTCCCCGGACAGGGAACACCGGGGAGCTGTTTTTT. It codes for CSAPRTGNTGELFF.

This clonotype is medium-sized. The V call is TRBV2, the J call TRBJ2-7; the match to TRBD1 covers 7 bases. This CDR3 contains 16 residues. The V gene end was trimmed by 6 bases and the J gene end by 0 bases; junction bases not matched to a gene: 11. Germline V gene data show CDR1 as SNHLY and CDR2 as FYNNEI. The CDR3 is CASSTHRDRDSYEQYF. CDR3 nucleotide sequence: TGTGCCAGCAGCACCCACCGGGACAGAGACTCCTACGAGCAGTACTTC.

CDR3 nucleotides: TGTGCCAGCAGCCAGTGGACTAGCGGGATCTACAATGAGCAGTTCTTC. It codes for CASSQWTSGIYNEQFF. The chain carries TRBV7-9 and TRBJ2-1; 12 bases fit TRBD2. V was clipped by 5 bases and J by 3 bases; unmatched bases: 5. Looked up from germline, CDR1 is SEHNR and CDR2 is FQNEAQ (reference sequence). This CDR3 is 16 amino acids long.

The V gene is TRBV2, the J gene TRBJ2-4; 9 bases match TRBD2. CDR3 size: 15 residues. V lost 8 bases, J lost 7 bases, and 12 bases stayed unmatched. Germline V gene sequence: CDR1 SNHLY, CDR2 FYNNEI. In nucleotides, the CDR3 is TGTGCCAGCGGGTGGGTAGCGGGAGACATCAACATTCAGTACTTC. Its translation is CASGWVAGDINIQYF. Full variable domain (remainder filled in from reference TRBV2 and TRBJ2-4): EPEVTQTPSHQVTQMGQEVILRCVPISNHLYFYWYRQILGQKVEFLVSFYNNEISEKSEIFDDQFSVERPDGSNFTLKIRSTKLEDSAMYFCASGWVAGDINIQYFGAGTRLSVL.